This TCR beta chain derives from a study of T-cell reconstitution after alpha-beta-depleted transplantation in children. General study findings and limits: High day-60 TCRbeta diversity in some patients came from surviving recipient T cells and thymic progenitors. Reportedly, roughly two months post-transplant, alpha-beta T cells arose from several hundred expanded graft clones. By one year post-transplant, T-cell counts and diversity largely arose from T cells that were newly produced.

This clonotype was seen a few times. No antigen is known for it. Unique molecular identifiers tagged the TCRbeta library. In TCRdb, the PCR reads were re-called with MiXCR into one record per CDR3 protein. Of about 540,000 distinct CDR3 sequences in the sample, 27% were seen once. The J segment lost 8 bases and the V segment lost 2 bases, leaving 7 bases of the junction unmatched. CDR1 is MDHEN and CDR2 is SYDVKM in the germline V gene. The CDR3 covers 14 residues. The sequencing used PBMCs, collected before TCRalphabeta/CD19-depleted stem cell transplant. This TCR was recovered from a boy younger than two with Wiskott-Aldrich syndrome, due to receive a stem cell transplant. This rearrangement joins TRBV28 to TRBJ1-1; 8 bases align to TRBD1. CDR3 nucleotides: TGTGCCAGCAGTTTAATGAGGGCAGGGGGCGAAGCTTTCTTT. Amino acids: CASSLMRAGGEAFF.